This TCR beta chain emerged from a study of regulatory T cells in long-lasting Graves disease. Overall study findings and caveats: The study found lower TCR diversity in persistent Graves' patients than in newly diagnosed ones.

In building TCR beta libraries, iRepertoire HTBI primers were used together with Arm-PCR of CDR3 regions. TCRdb re-analysed the multiplex PCR reads in MiXCR, keeping a single row per CDR3 protein. The table lists 650,000 to 850,000 distinct CDR3 sequences, 25% to 35% of them singletons, with under 50% in the top ten. On this clonotype: The antigen is not known.

Between the trimmed V and J ends, which lost 5 bases and 6 bases, there was a span of 13 bases. CDR1 is GTSNPN and CDR2 is SVGIG in the germline V gene (reference sequence). This CDR3 spans 13 amino acids. Noted time point: persistent/refractory GD, antithyroid drugs over 5 years with positive TRAb. The TCR library was made from RNA extracted from PBMCs. The V call is TRBV30, the J call TRBJ2-2, with D possibly TRBD2 on 6 matching bases. Sequencing used peripheral blood mononuclear cells (PBMCs), obtained when the disease was refractory, from a patient treated with antithyroid drugs. The clonotype originates from a female donor with Graves disease. The CDR3 coding sequence is TGTGCCTGGGGGTCTAGCGTGGCCGGGGAGCTGTTTTTT. Translated: CAWGSSVAGELFF.